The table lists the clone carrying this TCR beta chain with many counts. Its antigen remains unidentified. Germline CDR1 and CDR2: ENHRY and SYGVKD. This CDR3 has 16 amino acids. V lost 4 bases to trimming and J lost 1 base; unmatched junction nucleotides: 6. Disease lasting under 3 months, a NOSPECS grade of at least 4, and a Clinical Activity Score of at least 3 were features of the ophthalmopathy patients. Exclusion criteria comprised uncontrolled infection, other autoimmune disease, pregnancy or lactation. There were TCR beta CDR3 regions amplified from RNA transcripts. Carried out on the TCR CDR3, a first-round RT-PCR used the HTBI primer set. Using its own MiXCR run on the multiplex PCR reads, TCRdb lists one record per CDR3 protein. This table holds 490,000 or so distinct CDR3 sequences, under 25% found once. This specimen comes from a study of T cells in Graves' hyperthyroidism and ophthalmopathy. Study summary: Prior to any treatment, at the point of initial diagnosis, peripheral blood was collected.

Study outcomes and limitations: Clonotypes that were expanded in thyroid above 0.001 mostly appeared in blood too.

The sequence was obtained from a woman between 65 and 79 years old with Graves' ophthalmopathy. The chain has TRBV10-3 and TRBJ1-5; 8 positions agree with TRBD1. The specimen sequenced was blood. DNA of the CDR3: TGTGCCATCAGTGTCTCGGACAGGGTAAGCAATCAGCCCCAGCATTTT. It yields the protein CAISVSDRVSNQPQHF.